A single sample is the source of the 18 T cell receptor beta chains below, sequenced in a study of CD8+ T cells in alopecia areata. The treatment: oral pan-JAK inhibitor, 5-10 mg twice daily. RNA was isolated and reverse transcribed to cDNA, the sequencing template. Generated by immunoSEQ multiplex PCR, the TCRdb table keeps only in-frame clones and is missing some. The sample holds approximately 200,000 clones; 60% to 70% are singletons and the top ten take approximately 3.3%. This sample comprised CD4+ T cells sorted from blood, obtained at week 4, from a patient treated with tofacitinib. These receptors were taken from a human donor with alopecia areata.

This clone has more than one count but fewer than ten. This sequence joins TRBV29-1 and TRBJ2-1; D assignment may be TRBD1 or TRBD2 (5 bases each). The germline CDR1 and CDR2 sequences are SQVTM and ANQGSEA. There are 17 residues in the CDR3. V lost 3 bases to trimming and J lost 3 bases, with 21 bases between them. The CDR3 nucleotides read TGCAGCGTTGAGGGGCCCTGGGGGAGAAACGGCTACAATGAGCAGTTCTTC. Translation gives CSVEGPWGRNGYNEQFF.

The V and J genes are TRBV29-1 and TRBJ1-1, with D possibly being TRBD1 (6 bases). The CDR3 spans 14 residues. V was clipped by 8 bases and J by 7 bases, with 23 bases between them. The germline gives CDR1 SQVTM, CDR2 ANQGSEA. CDR3 sequence: CSLGHRVREGEAFF. DNA of the CDR3: TGCAGCCTTGGACACAGGGTCCGAGAGGGTGAAGCTTTCTTT.

The gene calls are TRBV7-2 and TRBJ2-1; D call uncertain. Looked up from germline, CDR1 is SGHTA and CDR2 is FQGNSA. The CDR3 extends over 10 amino acids. V lost 8 bases and J lost 16, with 15 bases in between. In nucleotides, the CDR3 is TGTGCCAGCGGGATGCCCCCCGGCTTCTTC. It codes for CASGMPPGFF.

V is TRBV19 and J is TRBJ2-7, with 7 bases identical to TRBD1. This CDR3 spans 14 amino acids. CDR1 LNHDA and CDR2 SQIVND come from the germline V gene (reference sequence). V lost 6 bases and J lost 7; bases outside the gene matches: 12. The DNA of the CDR3 is TGTGCCAGTAGCCGTCACGACAGGGCGAGAGAGCAGTACTTC. Translated, it gives CASSRHDRAREQYF.

The chain has TRBV2 and TRBJ2-3; a possible D gene is TRBD1 (5 bases). Per germline, CDR1 SNHLY and CDR2 FYNNEI. The V and J ends lost 1 base and 11 bases respectively, with 7 bases between them. CDR3 length: 11 amino acids. The CDR3 bases are TGTGCCAGCAGTGAAGTGGGGCTGCAGTATTTT. Translation gives CASSEVGLQYF.

This clone was observed a handful of times. The CDR3, as DNA: TGCAGCGTCACTGAAGCTTTCTTT. This encodes CSVTEAFF. The chain uses TRBV29-1 and TRBJ1-1; D not resolved. The CDR3 sequence is 8 residues long. Per the germline V gene, CDR1 is SQVTM and CDR2 is ANQGSEA. V lost 6 bases and J lost 4, with 0 bases in between.

The rearrangement joins TRBV11-3 to TRBJ2-2, with D unresolved. Deletions cut 5 bases from V and 0 bases from J, with 4 bases between. Germline lookup yields CDR1 SGHNT and CDR2 YENEEA. This CDR3 is 13 amino acids long. CDR3 coding DNA: TGTGCCAGCAGCCCTTCGAACACCGGGGAGCTGTTTTTT. Its protein is CASSPSNTGELFF.

The chain combines TRBV19 with TRBJ2-2; TRBD1 might be the D (5 bases). With 3 bases removed from V and 2 bases from J, the gap between germline ends came to 7 bases. From germline, CDR1 is LNHDA and CDR2 SQIVND (reference sequence). This CDR3 has 14 residues. CDR3 coding DNA: TGTGCCAGTAGTATCGACAGTAACACCGGGGAGCTGTTTTTT. This encodes CASSIDSNTGELFF.

Remarks on this clone: The same CDR3 is also encoded by other DNA sequences in this sample. This chain uses TRBV29-1 with TRBJ2-5, with TRBD1 as a possible D gene (6 bases). The germline V gene encodes CDR1 SQVTM and CDR2 ANQGSEA. Trimming removed 6 bases from V and 1 base from J, with 9 bases in between. CDR3 size: 12 residues. CDR3 DNA: TGCAGCGTCACGACAGGCCAAGAGACCCAGTACTTC. This translates into CSVTTGQETQYF.

Only a few counts were recorded for this clone. V usage is TRBV30 and J usage is TRBJ1-2; D is ambiguous. There are 13 residues in the CDR3. The V and J ends lost 5 bases and 3 bases respectively, with 13 bases between them. In germline, CDR1 is GTSNPN, CDR2 SVGIG (reference sequence). CDR3 amino acids: CAWHRVPDYGYTF. The CDR3, as DNA: TGTGCCTGGCACCGGGTCCCGGACTATGGCTACACCTTC.

The V call is TRBV29-1, the J call TRBJ2-4, with D possibly TRBD2 on 5 matching bases. The CDR3 is 12 amino acids. Germline V gene data show CDR1 as SQVTM and CDR2 as ANQGSEA. The V end was cut by 5 bases, the J end by 7 bases, with 12 bases between. The CDR3, as DNA: TGCAGCGTTTTCCTAGCCGAGAACATTCAGTACTTC. It yields the protein CSVFLAENIQYF.

The V gene is TRBV5-1, the J gene TRBJ2-5; D is perhaps TRBD1 (5 bases). Trimming took 7 bases from V and 1 from J, leaving 8 bases between them. The length of the CDR3 is 12 residues. Germline-derived CDR1 and CDR2 are SGHRS and YFSETQ. CDR3 nucleotide sequence: TGCGCCAGCTACGACAGCCAAGAGACCCAGTACTTC. It is translated as CASYDSQETQYF.

The gene calls are TRBV18 and TRBJ1-2; perhaps TRBD1 as D (6 bases). With 2 bases removed from V and 8 bases from J, the gap between germline ends came to 15 bases. CDR1 and CDR2 (germline): KGHSH, LQKENI. The CDR3 extends over 14 amino acids. The CDR3 DNA reads as TGTGCCAGCTCACCAAACCCACAGGGTGGCGGCTACACCTTC. The encoded protein is CASSPNPQGGGYTF. The whole variable domain, filled in from reference TRBV18 and TRBJ1-2, reads NAGVMQNPRHLVRRRGQEARLRCSPMKGHSHVYWYRQLPEEGLKFMVYLQKENIIDESGMPKERFSAEFPKEGPSILRIQQVVRGDSAAYFCASSPNPQGGGYTFGSGTRLTVV.

The CDR3 region is CASRTAQRNQPQHF. The CDR3 nucleotides are TGTGCCAGTAGGACGGCCCAACGCAATCAGCCCCAGCATTTT. V usage is TRBV19 and J usage is TRBJ1-5; the D is unclear. V was trimmed by 6 bases and J by 2 bases, leaving 11 bases between them. The germline gives CDR1 LNHDA, CDR2 SQIVND (reference sequence). The CDR3 covers 14 residues.

The J gene is TRBJ2-5, the V gene TRBV6-1, with 9 bases that match TRBD2. The V and J ends lost 9 bases and 5 bases, in that order; junction bases with no gene match: 10. Looked up from germline, CDR1 is MNHNS and CDR2 is SASEGT. This CDR3 has 14 residues. This chain's CDR3 is CARIAGEGRETQYF. Written as DNA, the CDR3 is TGTGCCAGAATAGCGGGGGAGGGACGGGAGACCCAGTACTTC.

The chain recombines TRBV2 with TRBJ1-5; tentative D call: TRBD1 (6 bases). CDR3 size: 14 residues. Germline V gives CDR1 SNHLY, CDR2 FYNNEI. V was shortened by 5 bases and J by 4 bases, with 12 bases between the two germline ends. This CDR3 is CASSYTRGNQPQHF. CDR3 DNA sequence: TGTGCCAGCAGTTATACTAGGGGGAATCAGCCCCAGCATTTT. Full variable domain (outside the CDR3, taken from reference TRBV2 and TRBJ1-5): EPEVTQTPSHQVTQMGQEVILRCVPISNHLYFYWYRQILGQKVEFLVSFYNNEISEKSEIFDDQFSVERPDGSNFTLKIRSTKLEDSAMYFCASSYTRGNQPQHFGDGTRLSIL.

The chain couples TRBV28 to TRBJ2-7, with TRBD1 as a possible D gene (7 bases). V was cut by 6 bases and J by 0 bases, with 15 bases left in between. CDR3 length: 15 residues. Germline V CDR1 and CDR2: MDHEN, SYDVKM. This CDR3 is CASSRRGDRSYEQYF. The CDR3 DNA sequence: TGTGCCAGCAGCCGCAGGGGGGACCGCTCCTACGAGCAGTACTTC.

This clone was observed a few times. The same CDR3 also results from other DNA sequences found in this sample. This chain uses TRBV7-9 with TRBJ2-5; D is possibly TRBD2 (5 bases). The CDR3 totals 13 residues. With 3 bases removed from V and 2 bases from J, the gap between germline ends came to 7 bases. Germline values: CDR1 SEHNR, CDR2 FQNEAQ (reference sequence). In DNA, the CDR3 is TGTGCCAGCAGCTTCGGGATTCAAGAGACCCAGTACTTC. Its protein product is CASSFGIQETQYF. The full variable domain, in which reference TRBV7-9 and TRBJ2-5 provide the parts outside the CDR3, is DTGVSQNPRHKITKRGQNVTFRCDPISEHNRLYWYRQTLGQGPEFLTYFQNEAQLEKSRLLSDRFSAERPKGSFSTLEIQRTEQGDSAMYLCASSFGIQETQYFGPGTRLLVL.